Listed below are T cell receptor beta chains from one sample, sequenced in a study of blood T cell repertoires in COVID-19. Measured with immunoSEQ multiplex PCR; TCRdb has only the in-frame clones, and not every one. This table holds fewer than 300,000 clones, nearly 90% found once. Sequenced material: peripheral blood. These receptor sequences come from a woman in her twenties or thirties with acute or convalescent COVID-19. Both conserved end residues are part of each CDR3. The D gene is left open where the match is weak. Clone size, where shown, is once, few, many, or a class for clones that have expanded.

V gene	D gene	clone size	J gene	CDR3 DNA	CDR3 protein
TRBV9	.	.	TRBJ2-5	TGTGCCAGCAGCGTAAGCCCCACAGGACAAGAGACCCAGTACTTC	CASSVSPTGQETQYF
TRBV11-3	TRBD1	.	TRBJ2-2	TGTGCCAGCAGCTTAAGGTTTGGGGACAGCGCTACACGGGAGCTGTTTTTT	CASSLRFGDSATRELFF
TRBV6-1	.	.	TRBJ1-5	TGTGCCAGCAGTGAAGCGGTGGGCCGGTACCAGCCCCAGCATTTT	CASSEAVGRYQPQHF
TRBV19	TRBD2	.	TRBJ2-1	TGTGCCAGTAGTATAGATGGTAGCGGGAGTAACAATGAGCAGTTCTTC	CASSIDGSGSNNEQFF
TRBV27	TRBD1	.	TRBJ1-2	TGTGCCAGCAGTGTAGGACAGGACCTTAACTATGGCTACACCTTC	CASSVGQDLNYGYTF
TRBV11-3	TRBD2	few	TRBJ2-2	TGTGCCAGCAGCTTGCGGGAGGTTACCGGGGAGCTGTTTTTT	CASSLREVTGELFF
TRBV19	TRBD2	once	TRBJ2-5	TGTGCCAGTAGTATGCTAGCGGGAGGAGGGGCCCAAGAGACCCAGTACTTC	CASSMLAGGGAQETQYF
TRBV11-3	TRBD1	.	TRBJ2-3	TGTGCCAGCAGCCCGACAGGGATAACAGATACGCAGTATTTT	CASSPTGITDTQYF
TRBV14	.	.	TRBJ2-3	TGTGCCAGCAGCTACAGATACACAGATACGCAGTATTTT	CASSYRYTDTQYF
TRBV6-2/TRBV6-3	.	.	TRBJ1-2	TGTGCCAGCAGTTACGCGGGAAACACTGGTGGCTACACCTTC	CASSYAGNTGGYTF
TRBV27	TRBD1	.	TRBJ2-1	TGTGCCAGCAGCCCCCTTTACAGGGGGCCCCGCAATGAGCAGTTCTTC	CASSPLYRGPRNEQFF
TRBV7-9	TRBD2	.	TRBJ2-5	TGTGCCAGCAGCCTAGCTAGCGGCCAAGAGACCCAGTACTTC	CASSLASGQETQYF
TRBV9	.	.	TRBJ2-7	TGTGCCAGCAGCGTGTCGGAGGGGTTCTCCTACGAGCAGTACTTC	CASSVSEGFSYEQYF
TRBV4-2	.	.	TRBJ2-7	TGTGCCAGCAGCCCCAACCGGGACACAGACTACGAGCAGTACTTC	CASSPNRDTDYEQYF
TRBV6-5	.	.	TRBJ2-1	TGTGCCAGCAGTTACGGACACTATGAGCAGTTCTTC	CASSYGHYEQFF